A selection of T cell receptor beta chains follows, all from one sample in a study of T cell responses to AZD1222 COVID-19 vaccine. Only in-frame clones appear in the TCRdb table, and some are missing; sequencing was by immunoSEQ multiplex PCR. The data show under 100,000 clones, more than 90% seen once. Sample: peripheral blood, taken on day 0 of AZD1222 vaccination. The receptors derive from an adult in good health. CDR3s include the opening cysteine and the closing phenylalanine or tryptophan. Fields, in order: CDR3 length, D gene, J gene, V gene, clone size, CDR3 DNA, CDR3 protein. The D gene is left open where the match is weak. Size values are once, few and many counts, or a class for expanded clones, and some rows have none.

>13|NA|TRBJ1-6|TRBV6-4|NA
TGTGCCAGCAGTGAAGCCCGGAATTCACCCCTCCACTTT
CASSEARNSPLHF
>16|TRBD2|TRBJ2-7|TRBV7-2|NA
TGTGCCAGCAGCCAGACTAGCGGGGGGCCGCCGATCGAGCAGTACTTC
CASSQTSGGPPIEQYF
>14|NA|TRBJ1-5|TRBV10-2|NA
TGCGCCAGCAGTGAGTCCGCGGGAGGTCAGCCCCAGCATTTT
CASSESAGGQPQHF
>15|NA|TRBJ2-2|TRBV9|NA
TGTGCCAGCAGTCGTACGGGGTTTAACACCGGGGAGCTGTTTTTT
CASSRTGFNTGELFF
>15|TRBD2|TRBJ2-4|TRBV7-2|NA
TGTGCCAGCAGTCAGAACCCTGGGGGAGGGGACATTCAGTACTTC
CASSQNPGGGDIQYF
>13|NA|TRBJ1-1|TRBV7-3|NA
TGTGCCAGCAGCCCCAGTGGGGCGGACGAAGCTTTCTTT
CASSPSGADEAFF
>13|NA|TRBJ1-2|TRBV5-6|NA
TGTGCCAGCAGCTTGGATGGGGGCTATGGCTACACCTTC
CASSLDGGYGYTF
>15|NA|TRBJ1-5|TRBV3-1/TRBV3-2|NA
TGTGCCAGCAGCCAAAACCCGGGGGGGGATCAGCCCCAGCATTTT
CASSQNPGGDQPQHF
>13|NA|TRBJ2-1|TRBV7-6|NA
TGTGCCAGCAGCTTAGAAGGGGAGGATGAGCAGTTCTTC
CASSLEGEDEQFF
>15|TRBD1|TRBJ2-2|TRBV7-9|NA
TGTGCCAGCTCTTCCCGGGACAGGGGGCCCGGGGAGCTGTTTTTT
CASSSRDRGPGELFF
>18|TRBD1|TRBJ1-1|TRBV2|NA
TGTGCCAGCATCCTTGGAGGGGGCAGGGGGCAGATGAACACTGAAGCTTTCTTT
CASILGGGRGQMNTEAFF
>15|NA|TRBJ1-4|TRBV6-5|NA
TGTGCCAGCACCACCGGGGGAAGGACTAATGAAAAACTGTTTTTT
CASTTGGRTNEKLFF
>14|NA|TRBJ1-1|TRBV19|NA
TGTGCCAGTAGTACCGGGGTAATGAACACTGAAGCTTTCTTT
CASSTGVMNTEAFF
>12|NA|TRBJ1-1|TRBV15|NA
TGTGCCACCAGCACCTCTAACCAGGGCGCTTTCTTT
CATSTSNQGAFF
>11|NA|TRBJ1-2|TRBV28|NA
TGTGCCAGCAGTTATCAGTATGGCTACACCTTC
CASSYQYGYTF
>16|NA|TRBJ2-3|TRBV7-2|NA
TGTGCCAGCAGCTTAGCGCCCGGGCTGGGCACAGATACGCAGTATTTT
CASSLAPGLGTDTQYF
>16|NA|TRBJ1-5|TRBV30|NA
TGTGCCTGGAGTCCTCTGGACTGGAACGAGAATCAGCCCCAGCATTTT
CAWSPLDWNENQPQHF
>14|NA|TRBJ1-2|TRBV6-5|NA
TGTGCCAGCAGTACGGAGCGCGCATTCTATGGCTACACCTTC
CASSTERAFYGYTF
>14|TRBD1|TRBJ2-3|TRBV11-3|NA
TGTGCCAGCAGCACCCGACAGGGGGGAGATACGCAGTATTTT
CASSTRQGGDTQYF
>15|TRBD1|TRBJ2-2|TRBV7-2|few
TGTGCCAGCAGCTTACTCACAGGGGTTGCCGGGGAGCTGTTTTTT
CASSLLTGVAGELFF
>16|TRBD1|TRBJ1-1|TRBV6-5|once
TGTGCCAGCAGTTACTCCCCCCCAGGGGGAGGAACTGAAGCTTTCTTT
CASSYSPPGGGTEAFF
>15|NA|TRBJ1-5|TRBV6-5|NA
TGTGCCAGCAATCCCTGGACGGACCTCGGTCAGCCCCAGCATTTT
CASNPWTDLGQPQHF
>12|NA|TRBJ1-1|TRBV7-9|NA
TGTGCCAGCAGCTTCGTGGGCAGTGAAGCTTTCTTT
CASSFVGSEAFF
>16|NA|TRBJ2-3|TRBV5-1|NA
TGCGCCAGCAGCCGGGGTTTAGCGGTTAGCACAGATACGCAGTATTTT
CASSRGLAVSTDTQYF
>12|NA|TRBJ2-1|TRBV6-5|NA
TGTGCCAGCAGCTCCTGGATCACCGGTCAGTTCTTC
CASSSWITGQFF
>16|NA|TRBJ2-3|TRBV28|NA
TGTGCCAGCAGTTCCTTGGAGAGTATTAGCACAGATACGCAGTATTTT
CASSSLESISTDTQYF
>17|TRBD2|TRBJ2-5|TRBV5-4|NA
TGTGCCAGCAGCCCGGGACTAGCGGGGGGGCTAAGGGAGACCCAGTACTTC
CASSPGLAGGLRETQYF
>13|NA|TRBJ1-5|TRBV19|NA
TGTGCCAGTAGTATAGTCTCGGGAGGGGGCCAGCATTTT
CASSIVSGGGQHF
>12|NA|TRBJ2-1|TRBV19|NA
TGTGCCAGTAGTCTAATCGGGGGTGAGCAGTTCTTC
CASSLIGGEQFF
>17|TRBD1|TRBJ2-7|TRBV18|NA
TGTGCCAGCTCACCGATAGTATCCGGGACAGGGATTGGCGAGCAGTACTTC
CASSPIVSGTGIGEQYF
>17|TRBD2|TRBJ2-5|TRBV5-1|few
TGCGCCAGCAGCTTGGGGCTAGCGGGGGGGGCCCAAGAGACCCAGTACTTC
CASSLGLAGGAQETQYF
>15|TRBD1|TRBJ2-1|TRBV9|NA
TGTGCCAGCAGCTGGGGACAGGGGGGCTACAATGAGCAGTTCTTC
CASSWGQGGYNEQFF
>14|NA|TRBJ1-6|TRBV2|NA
TGTGCCACAGGGGAAATCTGGGGGAATTCACCCCTCCACTTT
CATGEIWGNSPLHF
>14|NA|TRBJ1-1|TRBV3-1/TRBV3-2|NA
TGTGCCAGCAGCCAAGCCCAGGGGATAACTGAAGCTTTCTTT
CASSQAQGITEAFF
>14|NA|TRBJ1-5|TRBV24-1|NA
TGTGCCACCCAAACCGCGACGGACAATCAGCCCCAGCATTTT
CATQTATDNQPQHF
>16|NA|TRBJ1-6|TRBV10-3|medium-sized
TGTGCCATCAGTGGGGTCAGTCCCTCCTATAATTCACCCCTCCACTTT
CAISGVSPSYNSPLHF
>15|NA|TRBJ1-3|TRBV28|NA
TGTGCCAGCAGTCGCGACTCGGGGGCTGGAAACACCATATATTTT
CASSRDSGAGNTIYF
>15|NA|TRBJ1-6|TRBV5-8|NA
TGTGCCAGCATCCACGGGAGTGGCTATAATTCACCCCTCCACTTT
CASIHGSGYNSPLHF
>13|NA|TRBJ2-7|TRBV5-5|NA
TGTGCCAGCAGCCACTCCGGGTCGAACGAGCAGTACTTC
CASSHSGSNEQYF
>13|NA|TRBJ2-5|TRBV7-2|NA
TGTGCCAGCAGCCTTCTAGGACGGGAGACCCAGTACTTC
CASSLLGRETQYF
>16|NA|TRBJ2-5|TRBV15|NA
TGTGCCACCAGCAGAGATAGGTGGGCTGTTCAAGAGACCCAGTACTTC
CATSRDRWAVQETQYF
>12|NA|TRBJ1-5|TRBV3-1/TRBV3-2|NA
TGTGCCAGCAGCCAAGATGGGCAGCCCCAGCATTTT
CASSQDGQPQHF
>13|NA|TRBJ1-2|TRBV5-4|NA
TGTGCCAGCAGCAAGGACAGAAACTATGGCTACACCTTC
CASSKDRNYGYTF
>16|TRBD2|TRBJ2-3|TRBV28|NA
TGTGCCAGCAACGCGATAGCGGGGGGGCCCACAGATACGCAGTATTTT
CASNAIAGGPTDTQYF
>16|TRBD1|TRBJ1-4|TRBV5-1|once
TGCGCCAGCAGCTTGGCCGGAGGGACAGGGAATGAAAAACTGTTTTTT
CASSLAGGTGNEKLFF